The 6 T cell receptor beta chains below come from one sample, sequenced in a study of T-cell reconstitution after alpha-beta-depleted transplantation in children. TCRbeta library construction was performed incorporating unique molecular identifiers. TCRdb analysed the PCR reads with MiXCR anew, one entry per CDR3 protein. The repertoire has 600,000 to 700,000 distinct CDR3 sequences, around 16% of them found once; the top ten carry approximately 1.1%. Source: PBMCs from the stem cell graft donor, taken from the stem cell graft. The receptors here all came from a human donor who donated a stem cell graft to a child with acute myeloid leukemia.

The table lists this clonotype with many counts. The chain combines TRBV5-6 with TRBJ1-1; D unclear. The germline V and J ends were trimmed by 4 bases and 5 bases, with 12 bases remaining between them. CDR3 length equals 13 residues. The germline gives CDR1 SGHDT, CDR2 YYEEEE. For the CDR3, the DNA is TGTGCCAGCAGCCCTCCCTTGAGGACTGAAGCTTTCTTT. Translated, it gives CASSPPLRTEAFF.

This clonotype was detected ten times or more. The genes are TRBV15 and TRBJ2-5; 7 nucleotides agree with TRBD1. Germline assignment: CDR1 LNHNV and CDR2 YYDKDF (reference sequence). This CDR3 comprises 13 residues. The V and J ends lost 7 bases and 1 base, in that order; junction bases with no gene match: 3. DNA of the CDR3: TGTGCCACCACTGACAGGGTCCAAGAGACCCAGTACTTC. Its protein product is CATTDRVQETQYF.

Concerning this clonotype itself: Relative to the germline gene, one junction end is altered; a read error may explain this. The chain employs TRBV9 and TRBJ2-1, with D uncertain. This CDR3 has 19 residues. Germline CDR1 SGDLS, CDR2 YYNGEE. CDR3 sequence (DNA): TGTGCCAGCAGCGTAGAGGGCGGTTGGCTTTCCAACTCCTACAATGAGGAGTTCTTC. It codes for CASSVEGGWLSNSYNEEFF.

For this clonotype: This could be a read error, since a much larger clone is one nucleotide away. The V gene is TRBV20-1, the J gene TRBJ2-2; D may be TRBD1 (6 bases). The CDR3 runs to 16 residues. Trimming took off 0 bases at V and 4 bases at J, with 15 bases between the two ends. Germline V gene sequence: CDR1 DFQATT, CDR2 SNEGSKA (reference sequence). CDR3 amino acids: CSARDYRATTTGELFF. In DNA, the CDR3 is TGCAGTGCTAGAGATTACAGGGCCACAACCACCGGGGAGCTGTTTTTT.

This clonotype has ten or more counts. The chain combines TRBV29-1 with TRBJ2-2; tentatively, D is TRBD1 or TRBD2 (6 bases each). The V gene's germline CDR1 is SQVTM and CDR2 ANQGSEA. V was shortened by 7 bases and J by 1 base, with 13 bases between the two germline ends. The CDR3 spans 14 residues. CDR3 coding DNA: TGCAGCGCGGGTGGGGGGCGGAACACCGGGGAGCTGTTTTTT. Encoded protein: CSAGGGRNTGELFF.

This clonotype was counted only a few times. The V and J genes are TRBV20-1 and TRBJ1-1; TRBD1 is a possible D gene (5 bases). V was trimmed by 2 bases and J by 5 bases, leaving 21 bases between them. Germline V lookup: CDR1 DFQATT, CDR2 SNEGSKA (reference sequence). The CDR3 has 16 residues. The CDR3 coding sequence is TGCAGTGCTAGATCGGGAGGTGGGGGATGGGTAACTGAAGCTTTCTTT. Protein: CSARSGGGGWVTEAFF.